The clone carrying this T cell receptor beta chain was seen repeatedly, ten times or more. This CDR3 is 14 amino acids long. The germline CDR1 and CDR2 sequences are DFQATT and SNEGSKA (reference sequence). J was trimmed by 9 bases and V by 3 bases; bases with no gene match: 11. The data belong to a study of early T cells in non-severe SARS-CoV-2 infection. TCRdb re-derived calls from the 5' RACE reads in MiXCR, one entry per CDR3 protein. This sample yields 55,000 to 80,000 distinct CDR3 sequences, of which 10% to 15% are seen a single time; under 1.5% belongs to the top ten. The clonotype was recovered from an adult who was a healthcare worker with PCR-confirmed SARS-CoV-2 infection or an uninfected control (not recorded which). The V call is TRBV20-1, the J call TRBJ2-4, with 7 bases matching TRBD2. Specimen: whole blood, collected at baseline. The chain's CDR3 is CSARDGRELGIQYF. The CDR3 DNA reads TGCAGTGCTAGGGATGGGAGGGAGCTTGGCATTCAGTACTTC.